A selection of T cell receptor beta chains follows, all from one sample in a study of T cells after yellow fever vaccination. Each CDR3 protein is one row after TCRdb ran MiXCR on the 5' RACE reads. The sample consists of hundreds of thousands of distinct CDR3 sequences, 9% to 15% of them appearing once. The specimen was PBMCs, collected on the day of the yellow fever booster vaccination. These receptors were taken from a man younger than 45 who received the YFV17D yellow fever vaccine. CDR3s include the opening cysteine and the closing phenylalanine or tryptophan.

V gene	CDR3 protein
TRBV7-2	CASGATSPEQFF
TRBV5-1	CASSFKARETQYF
TRBV12-3/TRBV12-4	CASSLGLTNEQFF
TRBV5-6	CASSSGQNIQYF
TRBV5-1	CASSSMPGANVLTF
TRBV4-3	CASSQDSQGGYEQYF
TRBV5-1	CASSPGQVLGTEAFF
TRBV7-2	CASSPTGERPLTDTQYF
TRBV30	CAWRGEDEKLFF
TRBV7-8	CASSLLALPGQGSPLHF
TRBV14	CASSHPTGPRHRNEKLFF
TRBV27	CASSLFGEGQNTEAFF
TRBV6-5	CASSYQGAGAPSSYEQYF
TRBV3-1	CASSQAGRGAGNTIYF
TRBV5-1	CASSPNGPQETQYF
TRBV4-3	CASSQDGRGEAFF
TRBV3-1	CASSQRAGSGNTIYF
TRBV4-3	CASSQDGGTAGTRNEQFF
TRBV20-1	CSAPDISYEQYF
TRBV5-4	CASSPPAISTDTQYF
TRBV7-9	CASSTTFGRVSERYF
TRBV20-1	CSARGAGGLNNEQFF
TRBV12-3/TRBV12-4	CASVEGGKNEKLFF
TRBV12-3/TRBV12-4	CASSIGQSGSYGYTF
TRBV20-1	CSAILPGGGRALHF
TRBV7-2	CASSRTGRMSSYNEQFF
TRBV29-1	CSVSARSSYNEQFF
TRBV6-2/TRBV6-3	CASSPGQATYNEQFF
TRBV5-4	CASSTGLAFFDEQFF